The rows below give T cell receptor beta chains drawn from one sample of a study of cytomegalovirus exposure and HLA in healthy donors. Assay: immunoSEQ multiplex PCR; the TCRdb copy retains only in-frame clones and omits some. The data contain 150,000 to 200,000 clones, around 62% of them singletons. Sequencing was performed on PBMCs. All receptors derive from a man in his forties in good health and CMV-seronegative. CDR3s include the opening cysteine and the closing phenylalanine or tryptophan. Fields, in order: clone size, V gene, D gene, J gene, CDR3 protein, CDR3 DNA. A D gene is named only where the DNA matches it firmly. The listing skips clone size in some rows; elsewhere it reads once, few, many or a size class.

once	TRBV4-3	TRBD2	TRBJ2-7	CASSQSSSAGGWEQYF	TGCGCCAGCAGCCAATCCTCCAGCGCGGGAGGATGGGAGCAGTACTTC
NA	TRBV11-2	NA	TRBJ1-3	CASSLAWGVTGNTIYF	TGTGCCAGCAGCTTAGCCTGGGGGGTCACTGGAAACACCATATATTTT
NA	TRBV25-1	TRBD1	TRBJ1-2	CASSRPGQANYGYTF	TGTGCCAGCAGTAGACCGGGACAGGCTAACTATGGCTACACCTTC
NA	TRBV4-1	TRBD2	TRBJ2-1	CASRLTGTSLDEQFF	TGCGCCAGCAGACTGACCGGGACTAGCTTGGATGAGCAGTTCTTC
NA	TRBV18	NA	TRBJ2-3	CASSPLGGGSDTQYF	TGTGCCAGCTCACCACTAGGAGGGGGCTCAGATACGCAGTATTTT
NA	TRBV18	NA	TRBJ1-1	CASSPRGNTEAFF	TGTGCCAGCTCTCCTCGAGGGAACACTGAAGCTTTCTTT
few	TRBV14	TRBD2	TRBJ2-7	CASSQGGRTSGVYEQYF	TGTGCCAGCAGCCAAGGAGGACGGACTAGCGGGGTTTACGAGCAGTACTTC
NA	TRBV5-4	TRBD2	TRBJ2-3	CASSPSLAGGTDTQYF	TGTGCCAGCAGCCCCAGCCTAGCGGGGGGGACAGATACGCAGTATTTT
NA	TRBV6-4	TRBD2	TRBJ2-3	CASSDLGGISTDTQYF	TGTGCCAGCAGTGACTTGGGGGGGATTAGCACAGATACGCAGTATTTT
few	TRBV6-6	TRBD1	TRBJ1-5	CASSYMDRENQPQHF	TGTGCCAGCAGTTACATGGACAGGGAGAATCAGCCCCAGCATTTT
NA	TRBV6-6	NA	TRBJ2-3	CASSRTGMTDTQYF	TGTGCCAGCAGTCGTACAGGGATGACAGATACGCAGTATTTT
NA	TRBV19	NA	TRBJ1-6	CASSSNPGHASSPLHF	TGTGCCAGTAGTTCGAACCCGGGACACGCTTCCTCACCCCTCCACTTT
once	TRBV18	TRBD1	TRBJ2-1	CASSPQGANEQFF	TGTGCCAGCTCACCGCAGGGGGCCAATGAGCAGTTCTTC
NA	TRBV4-1	NA	TRBJ2-1	CASSQVGHGAYGEQFF	TGCGCCAGCAGCCAAGTGGGACACGGTGCCTACGGTGAGCAGTTCTTC
NA	TRBV5-1	TRBD2	TRBJ2-6	CASSLGLVLLSGANVLTF	TGCGCCAGCAGCTTAGGACTAGTCTTACTCTCTGGGGCCAACGTCCTGACTTTC
few	TRBV5-1	TRBD1	TRBJ1-1	CASGAGGLNTEAFF	TGCGCCAGCGGAGCAGGGGGCTTGAACACTGAAGCTTTCTTT
NA	TRBV7-9	NA	TRBJ1-5	CSSSPTPGPQHF	TGTTCCAGCAGCCCCACCCCGGGGCCCCAGCATTTT
NA	TRBV4-1	NA	TRBJ1-2	CASSQDEARGIPIYGYTF	TGCGCCAGCAGCCAAGATGAGGCGCGGGGGATCCCGATCTATGGCTACACCTTC
NA	TRBV5-1	NA	TRBJ1-4	CASSLEAGNEKLFF	TGCGCCAGCAGCTTGGAGGCAGGGAATGAAAAACTGTTTTTT
once	TRBV6-4	TRBD2	TRBJ2-1	CASSDSSGSNHEQFF	TGTGCCAGCAGTGACTCTAGCGGGAGTAACCATGAGCAGTTCTTC
NA	TRBV19	TRBD1	TRBJ2-1	CASKEGAPGQGYNEQFF	TGTGCCAGTAAGGAGGGGGCACCGGGACAGGGTTACAATGAGCAGTTCTTC
few	TRBV7-3	TRBD2	TRBJ2-5	CASSRGLAGDETQYF	TGTGCCAGCAGCAGGGGACTAGCGGGAGATGAGACCCAGTACTTC
NA	TRBV4-2	NA	TRBJ2-7	CASSPLGRDSYEQYF	TGTGCCAGCAGCCCCCTGGGCAGGGACTCCTACGAGCAGTACTTC
NA	TRBV11-2	TRBD2	TRBJ2-3	CASSEGLAGSGTDTQYF	TGTGCCAGCAGCGAAGGACTAGCGGGGTCTGGCACAGATACGCAGTATTTT
few	TRBV13	NA	TRBJ1-3	CASSLGPGISGNTIYF	TGTGCCAGCAGCTTAGGTCCGGGTATCTCTGGAAACACCATATATTTT
few	TRBV11-3	NA	TRBJ2-2	CASSRDSTGELFF	TGTGCCAGCAGTCGAGATAGCACCGGGGAGCTGTTTTTT
few	TRBV4-2	TRBD2	TRBJ2-7	CASSQVRDYYEQYF	TGTGCCAGCAGCCAAGTAAGGGACTACTACGAGCAGTACTTC
once	TRBV27	NA	TRBJ2-2	CASRRAVDTGELFF	TGTGCCAGCAGACGAGCCGTGGACACCGGGGAGCTGTTTTTT
NA	TRBV18	NA	TRBJ2-2	CASSPPSRNAGELFF	TGTGCCAGCTCACCACCGAGCAGGAACGCCGGGGAGCTGTTTTTT
few	TRBV5-1	TRBD2	TRBJ2-1	CASSLNSGGDNEQFF	TGCGCCAGCAGCTTGAACAGCGGGGGGGACAATGAGCAGTTCTTC
NA	TRBV5-1	NA	TRBJ2-5	CASSLGSRGQETQYF	TGCGCCAGCAGCTTGGGATCCAGGGGTCAAGAGACCCAGTACTTC
NA	TRBV19	TRBD2	TRBJ2-7	CASAGTSGRAYEQYF	TGTGCCAGTGCTGGGACTAGCGGGAGGGCCTACGAGCAGTACTTC
NA	TRBV6-5	TRBD1	TRBJ1-4	CASSSSGTALWKLFF	TGTGCCAGCAGTTCATCCGGGACAGCTCTCTGGAAACTGTTTTTT